Below are 3 T cell receptor beta chains sequenced from a single sample in a study of cytomegalovirus exposure and HLA in healthy donors (dated by TCRdb to 2016 to 2017). The library was prepared using the immunoSEQ multiplex PCR assay. TCRdb took this table from immuneACCESS and kept in-frame rearrangements with V and J called. Such tables lack part of the clones; where checked against another copy, unresolved V genes explain under half of the gap, and the rest is unexplained. A total of some 76,000 clones appear in this sample, over 90% of them only once. The biggest ten clones account for more than 1% of the sample. What was sequenced was PBMCs. The origin of the receptors is a woman in her late teens or twenties in good health and CMV-seronegative.

The chain links TRBV19 to TRBJ2-5; 14 bases line up with TRBD2. The CDR3 has 16 residues. J lost 4 bases, V lost 7 bases, and 8 bases had no gene match. Germline V gene sequence: CDR1 LNHDA, CDR2 SQIVND (reference sequence). The DNA for the CDR3 is TGTGCCAGTACCGAGACTAGCGGGAGGGCCGGAGAGACCCAGTACTTC. Protein: CASTETSGRAGETQYF.

This clone was seen a single time. This sequence joins TRBV7-8 and TRBJ2-3; 7 nucleotides line up with TRBD2. The CDR3 extends over 14 amino acids. Germline values: CDR1 SGHVS, CDR2 FQNEAQ. V lost 2 bases, J lost 7 bases, and 6 bases stayed unmatched. The CDR3 reads CASSLNFGGNTQYF. The CDR3 coding sequence is TGTGCCAGCAGCTTAAATTTCGGGGGGAATACGCAGTATTTT.

This chain uses TRBV28 with TRBJ1-5, with 7 bases matching TRBD1. Germline values: CDR1 MDHEN, CDR2 SYDVKM. The CDR3 is made up of 17 amino acids. V gave up 2 bases and J gave up 2 bases; unmatched junction bases: 9. CDR3 sequence reads: CASSLQGVSIGNQPQHF. Here the CDR3 DNA reads TGTGCCAGCAGTTTACAGGGGGTTTCTATCGGCAATCAGCCCCAGCATTTT.